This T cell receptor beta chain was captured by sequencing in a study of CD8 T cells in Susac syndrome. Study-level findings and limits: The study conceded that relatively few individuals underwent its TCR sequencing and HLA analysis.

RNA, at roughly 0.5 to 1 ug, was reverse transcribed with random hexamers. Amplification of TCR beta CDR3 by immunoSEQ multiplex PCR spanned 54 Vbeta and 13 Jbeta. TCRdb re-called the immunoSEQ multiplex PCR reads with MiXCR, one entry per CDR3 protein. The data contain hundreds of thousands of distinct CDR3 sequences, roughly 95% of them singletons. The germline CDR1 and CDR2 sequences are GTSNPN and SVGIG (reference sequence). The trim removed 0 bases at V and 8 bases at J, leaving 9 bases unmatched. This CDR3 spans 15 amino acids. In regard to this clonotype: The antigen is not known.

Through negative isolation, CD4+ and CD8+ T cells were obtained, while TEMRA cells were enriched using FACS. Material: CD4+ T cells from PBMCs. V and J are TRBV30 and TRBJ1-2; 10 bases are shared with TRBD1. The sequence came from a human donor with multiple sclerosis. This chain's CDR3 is CAWSVWTGGRRGYTF. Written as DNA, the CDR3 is TGTGCCTGGAGTGTATGGACAGGGGGTCGGCGGGGCTACACCTTC.